Following are 14 T cell receptor beta chains from one sample sequenced in a study of T cell responses to AZD1222 COVID-19 vaccine. Using immunoSEQ multiplex PCR, the repertoire was profiled, and TCRdb retains in-frame clones only, with some absent. The sample carries fewer than 150,000 clones, almost 90% recorded once. This material consisted of peripheral blood, taken 28 days after the second AZD1222 dose. The receptors were sampled from an adult who received the AZD1222 COVID-19 vaccine.

The rearrangement joins TRBV28 to TRBJ1-5, with a possible D match to TRBD1 (5 bases). The germline V gene has CDR1 MDHEN and CDR2 SYDVKM. V lost 6 bases, J lost 0 bases, and 12 bases lay in between. The CDR3 runs to 15 residues. The CDR3 region has the DNA TGTGCCAGCAGCTCGGGGGGGGATAGCAATCAGCCCCAGCATTTT. This translates into CASSSGGDSNQPQHF.

The V gene is TRBV10-3, the J gene TRBJ1-2; 7 bases align to TRBD1. The CDR3 covers 13 residues. The germline CDR1 and CDR2 sequences are ENHRY and SYGVKD. Germline trimming cut 4 bases from V and 5 bases from J; bases unmatched to any gene: 4. DNA of the CDR3: TGTGCCATCAGTGCGGGACAGTCGTATGGCTACACCTTC. Its protein product is CAISAGQSYGYTF.

This clone was recorded once. The V gene is TRBV7-8, the J gene TRBJ2-1, with 9 bases fitting TRBD2. Losses at the gene ends were 1 base for V and 4 bases for J; bases not matched to a gene: 8. Germline V lookup: CDR1 SGHVS, CDR2 FQNEAQ. The CDR3 loop spans 17 amino acids. The CDR3 DNA is TGTGCCAGCAGCTTAGGGGCTTTGGCGGGAGGGTACAATGAGCAGTTCTTC. This codes for CASSLGALAGGYNEQFF.

The chain recombines TRBV2 with TRBJ1-2; D is unresolved. Germline V gene sequence: CDR1 SNHLY, CDR2 FYNNEI. This CDR3 has 13 amino acids. Trimming removed 3 bases at V and 4 bases at J, with 9 bases between. The CDR3 sequence: CASSDGLIYGYTF. The CDR3 DNA reads TGTGCCAGCAGTGATGGCCTAATCTATGGCTACACCTTC.

V and J are TRBV10-3 and TRBJ2-7; 11 bases match TRBD2. V gave up 4 bases and J gave up 1 base; unmatched junction bases: 9. The CDR3 has 17 residues. Germline assignment: CDR1 ENHRY and CDR2 SYGVKD. DNA of the CDR3: TGTGCCATCAGTGGGGTCCTGTTAGCGGGAGGGTCCTACGAGCAGTACTTC. Its translation is CAISGVLLAGGSYEQYF.

This clone was picked up one time. The rearrangement uses TRBV2 and TRBJ1-2, with 7 positions matching TRBD1. The CDR3 is made up of 14 amino acids. The germline V gene has CDR1 SNHLY and CDR2 FYNNEI. Losses at the gene ends were 6 bases for V and 4 bases for J; bases not matched to a gene: 8. The CDR3 DNA is TGTGCCAGCAGCGACATTACAGGGGCCTATGGCTACACCTTC. This gives the protein CASSDITGAYGYTF.

This clone appeared once. The rearrangement links TRBV6-5 to TRBJ1-6; no firm D call. CDR3 length equals 12 residues. The germline CDR1 and CDR2 sequences are MNHEY and SVGAGI. Trimming cost V 10 bases and J 9 bases, with 13 bases left between them. The CDR3 reads CATGRWGSPLHF. The CDR3 bases are TGTGCCACGGGCAGGTGGGGTTCACCCCTCCACTTT.

The chain uses TRBV28 and TRBJ2-1; 9 bases are shared with TRBD2. CDR3 length equals 13 residues. Trimming took 11 bases from V and 7 from J; bases not matched to a gene: 9. In germline, CDR1 is MDHEN, CDR2 SYDVKM. CDR3 in DNA: TGTGCCGGCGGTAATAGCGGGAGAAATGAGCAGTTCTTC. Protein sequence: CAGGNSGRNEQFF.

This clone was picked up one time. Its ends do not fully match the called genes, so a read error is possible. V is TRBV5-4 and J is TRBJ2-1; 10 bases line up with TRBD2. Germline loops: CDR1 SGHNT, CDR2 YYREEE (reference sequence). The CDR3 has 13 residues. The CDR3 region has the DNA TGTGCCAGCAGCTTGGGGCTAGCGGGAGAGCCGTTCTTC. Translated, it gives CASSLGLAGEPFF.

V usage is TRBV5-4 and J usage is TRBJ2-3; TRBD1 aligns across 7 bases. After removal of 4 bases from V and 2 bases from J, the junction contained 7 bases not matched to a gene. Germline V lookup: CDR1 SGHNT, CDR2 YYREEE (reference sequence). The CDR3 contains 15 residues. In DNA, the CDR3 is TGTGCCAGCAGCACACCGGGACAGATCACAGATACGCAGTATTTT. Its translation: CASSTPGQITDTQYF.

V is TRBV27 and J is TRBJ1-1; D unresolved. This CDR3 contains 15 residues. In germline, CDR1 is MNHEY, CDR2 SMNVEV (reference sequence). V was cut by 2 bases and J by 6 bases, with 16 bases left in between. The CDR3 nucleotides are TGTGCCAGCAGTTTACTCTCGAACCTTGGGCCTGAAGCTTTCTTT. Translating gives CASSLLSNLGPEAFF.

The chain carries TRBV11-3 and TRBJ2-7; possible D gene TRBD2, 5 bases. The germline V gene encodes CDR1 SGHNT and CDR2 YENEEA. V was clipped by 2 bases and J by 2 bases, with 13 bases between them. The CDR3 length is 15 residues. CDR3 bases: TGTGCCAGCAGCTTACGCGGGTCCTCGGCCTACGAGCAGTACTTC. Protein sequence: CASSLRGSSAYEQYF.

The CDR3 reads CASSPTGLYNNEQFF. CDR3 DNA: TGTGCCAGCAGCCCGACAGGGCTCTATAACAATGAGCAGTTCTTC. The chain links TRBV7-8 to TRBJ2-1, with 7 positions matching TRBD1. V was pared by 5 bases and J by 5 bases, with 9 bases of the junction left unmatched. Germline CDR1 is SGHVS and CDR2 is FQNEAQ. The CDR3 spans 15 residues.

V is TRBV5-1 and J is TRBJ1-1; 9 nucleotides agree with TRBD1. Unmatched junction bases numbered 6, after V lost 4 bases and J lost 2 bases. The CDR3 runs to 15 residues. Germline V lookup: CDR1 SGHRS, CDR2 YFSETQ. CDR3 loop: CASSTQQGANTEAFF. In nucleotides, the CDR3 is TGCGCCAGCAGCACCCAACAGGGGGCCAACACTGAAGCTTTCTTT.